This TCR beta chain was recovered during a study of T cell responses to AZD1222 COVID-19 vaccine. Study as a whole: Second doses were pooled across both intervals (about 4 or about 12 weeks).

Trimming left V 8 bases short and J 4 bases short, with 14 bases between. This CDR3 contains 13 residues. Germline V gene lookup returns CDR1 SEHNR and CDR2 FQNEAQ (reference sequence). The method was immunoSEQ multiplex PCR; TCRdb's version includes in-frame clones alone and lacks a portion of them. The data hold around 160,000 clones, with about 95% observed a single time. The chain has TRBV7-9 and TRBJ1-1, with D perhaps TRBD1 (6 bases). This TCR came from an adult in good health. The sequencing used peripheral blood, collected on day 0 of AZD1222 vaccination. The CDR3 bases are TGTGCCAGCCTTCGCACAGGGCCCACTGAAGCTTTCTTT. Protein: CASLRTGPTEAFF.